This TCR beta chain was found in a study of blood T cell repertoires in COVID-19. For the study at large: The study drew acute and convalescent COVID-19 samples from the United States, Italy and Spain. The cDNA or gDNA used as material had been derived from T cells, B-cell-depleted T cells, or PBMCs.

How the authors handled the data: It was from reference gene primer amplification that nucleated cell counts were estimated. The protocol was immunoSEQ multiplex PCR, while the TCRdb copy is restricted to in-frame clones and leaves out a portion. V, J and clone size were drawn from that table, and D and trimming were deduced from the DNA. The sample lists around 49,000 clones, 60% to 80% occurring once. Cohorts were assigned according to the clinical history that participants reported. This CDR3 contains 17 residues. Sequencing was done on a sample of PBMCs or T cells enriched from blood (not recorded which). The clonotype originates from a woman aged 50 to 60 with acute COVID-19. The genes are TRBV21-1 and TRBJ2-7; TRBD1, as called in the table, went unchecked against the DNA. TRBV21-1 is flagged as a pseudogene. The CDR3 loop reads CASSKNGREKTTYEQYF. For the CDR3, the DNA is TGTGCCAGCAGCAAGAACGGCAGGGAAAAAACGACCTACGAGCAGTACTTC.